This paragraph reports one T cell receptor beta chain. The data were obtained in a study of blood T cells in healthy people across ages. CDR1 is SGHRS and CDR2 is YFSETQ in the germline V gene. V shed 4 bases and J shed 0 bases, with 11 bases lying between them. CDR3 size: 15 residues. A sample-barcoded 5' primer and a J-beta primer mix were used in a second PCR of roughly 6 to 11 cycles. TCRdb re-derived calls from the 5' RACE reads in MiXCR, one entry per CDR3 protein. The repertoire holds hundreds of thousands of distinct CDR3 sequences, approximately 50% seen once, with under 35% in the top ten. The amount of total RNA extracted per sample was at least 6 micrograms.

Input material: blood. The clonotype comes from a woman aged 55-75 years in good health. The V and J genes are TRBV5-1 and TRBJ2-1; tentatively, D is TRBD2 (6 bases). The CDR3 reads CASSVSGPSYNEQFF. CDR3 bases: TGCGCCAGCAGCGTTAGCGGACCCTCCTACAATGAGCAGTTCTTC.